One and the same sample provided the 20 T cell receptor beta chains below, sequenced in a study of blood T cell repertoires in COVID-19 (dated by TCRdb to about 2020). The library was built by means of the immunoSEQ multiplex PCR assay. As stored in TCRdb, this immuneACCESS dataset retains in-frame rearrangements with V and J assigned. A fraction of the clones does not appear; measured against another copy, unresolved V genes explain less than half of the discrepancy, and the remainder lacks a known reason. The sample records under 300,000 clones, approximately 88% of which are singletons. 2.5% to 3.5% of the sample lies in the top ten. The sequencing input was PBMCs or T cells enriched from blood (not recorded which). These TCRs come from a woman aged 40 to 49 who had been exposed to COVID-19.

This clone has only one observation. Within the sample, other DNA sequences also encode this same CDR3. The rearrangement uses TRBV30 and TRBJ1-2; TRBD1 matches at 8 bases. Trimming took 5 bases from V and 2 from J; bases not matched to a gene: 1. Germline V lookup: CDR1 GTSNPN, CDR2 SVGIG (reference sequence). This CDR3 spans 12 amino acids. The CDR3, as DNA: TGTGCCTGGGACAGGGGCAACTATGGCTACACCTTC. Translation: CAWDRGNYGYTF.

The chain couples TRBV5-8 to TRBJ1-6; 7 bases are a match to TRBD1. The CDR3 covers 13 residues. CDR1 and CDR2 from the germline V gene are SGHTS and YDEGEE. V shed 5 bases, J shed 8 bases, and the junction held 4 bases outside the gene matches. This CDR3 reads CASSRDSYSPLHF. CDR3 DNA: TGTGCCAGCAGTCGGGACAGCTATTCACCCCTCCACTTT.

The chain has TRBV5-4 and TRBJ2-7; 8 bases map to TRBD1. Germline V gene lookup returns CDR1 SGHNT and CDR2 YYREEE (reference sequence). The junction had 16 bases not matched to a gene; V was cut back by 7 bases and J by 7 bases. This CDR3 is built from 15 residues. The CDR3 DNA reads as TGTGCCAGCTCAAGCTTAGGGGACAGGACGGGGGAGCAGTACTTC. It specifies CASSSLGDRTGEQYF.

The chain links TRBV14 to TRBJ2-5; D perhaps matches TRBD2 (6 bases). From germline, CDR1 is SGHDN and CDR2 FVKESK. The CDR3 is 16 residues long. Trimming removed 1 base from V and 5 bases from J, with 17 bases in between. Written as DNA, the CDR3 is TGTGCCAGCAGCCAAGTAACTAGCTTTCTTTCCGAGACCCAGTACTTC. Residues: CASSQVTSFLSETQYF.

This sequence joins TRBV7-8 and TRBJ2-2; D is unclear. This CDR3 is 19 amino acids long. The ends were cut back, 5 bases at V and 1 base at J, with 23 bases in the middle. Per the germline V gene, CDR1 is SGHVS and CDR2 is FQNEAQ. The CDR3 DNA reads TGTGCCAGCAGCACTCGACAAACATCAACCTCCTTGAACACCGGGGAGCTGTTTTTT. This codes for CASSTRQTSTSLNTGELFF.

V is TRBV3-1 (or the pseudogene TRBV3-2) and J is TRBJ2-1; 8 bases are shared with TRBD2. V shed 6 bases, J shed 4 bases, and the junction held 14 bases outside the gene matches. Germline CDR1 is LGHDT and CDR2 is YNNKEL (reference sequence). The CDR3 has 17 residues. The CDR3 spells CASSPGGGLTLYNEQFF. For the CDR3, the DNA is TGTGCCAGCAGTCCCGGGGGGGGCCTAACTCTTTACAATGAGCAGTTCTTC.

The rearrangement links TRBV28 to TRBJ1-3, with D maybe TRBD1 (5 bases). This CDR3 has 15 amino acids. V lost 6 bases and J lost 0, with 12 bases in between. Germline-derived CDR1 and CDR2 are MDHEN and SYDVKM. The CDR3 spells CASSPDSLSGNTIYF. CDR3 in DNA: TGTGCCAGCAGCCCCGACAGCCTCTCTGGAAACACCATATATTTT.

The genes are TRBV6-5 and TRBJ2-7; TRBD1 matches 11 bases. V was pared by 2 bases and J by 2 bases, with 2 bases of the junction left unmatched. The CDR3 totals 15 residues. Per germline, CDR1 MNHEY and CDR2 SVGAGI. CDR3 sequence reads: CASSYGTGGPYEQYF. The CDR3, as DNA: TGTGCCAGCAGTTACGGGACAGGGGGGCCCTACGAGCAGTACTTC.

The CDR3 loop reads CASSPDRAGTGELFF. The CDR3 DNA is TGTGCCAGCTCACCCGACAGGGCTGGGACCGGGGAGCTGTTTTTT. V and J are TRBV18 and TRBJ2-2; 7 positions match TRBD1. This CDR3 has 15 residues. Germline CDR1 is KGHSH and CDR2 is LQKENI. Trimming at V came to 3 bases and at J to 5 bases, leaving 6 bases not matched to a gene.

The chain recombines TRBV28 with TRBJ2-7; a weak D match, TRBD1 (6 bases). The ends were cut back, 6 bases at V and 0 bases at J, with 15 bases in the middle. Germline CDR1 reads MDHEN; CDR2 reads SYDVKM. This CDR3 has 15 amino acids. In DNA form, the CDR3 reads TGTGCCAGCAGCCCACGCGGACAGTTCTCCTACGAGCAGTACGTC. Amino acids: CASSPRGQFSYEQYV.

The V and J genes are TRBV10-3 and TRBJ2-1; 7 positions agree with TRBD2. Germline V gives CDR1 ENHRY, CDR2 SYGVKD. The trim removed 2 bases at V and 4 bases at J, leaving 2 bases unmatched. The CDR3 runs 14 residues. The CDR3 protein is CAISEGLGYNEQFF. The CDR3, as DNA: TGTGCCATCAGTGAGGGACTAGGGTACAATGAGCAGTTCTTC.

This chain connects TRBV21-1 to TRBJ1-2; the tabulated D call, TRBD1, remains unverified against the DNA. TRBV21-1 is a listed pseudogene. The CDR3 length is 20 residues. DNA of the CDR3: TGTGCCAGCAGACAAAGATACGATTGGGCAGGGGTTGGGTATTCGGATGGCTACACCTTC. Translated: CASRQRYDWAGVGYSDGYTF.

V and J are TRBV11-3 and TRBJ2-7, with TRBD2 matching over 8 bases. CDR3 size: 17 residues. V shed 3 bases, J shed 0 bases, and the junction held 10 bases outside the gene matches. CDR1 is SGHNT and CDR2 is YENEEA in the germline V gene. The CDR3 region is CASSFRAGGGRSYEQYF. Written as DNA, the CDR3 is TGTGCCAGCAGCTTTCGGGCCGGGGGGGGCCGCTCCTACGAGCAGTACTTC.

The rearrangement joins TRBV24-1 to TRBJ2-5; D is unresolved. Germline loops: CDR1 KGHDR, CDR2 SFDVKD. The CDR3 spans 15 residues. V shed 2 bases and J shed 1 base, with 10 bases lying between them. In nucleotides, the CDR3 is TGTGCCACCAGTGATTGGGCAGTCGGCCAAGAGACCCAGTACTTC. This encodes CATSDWAVGQETQYF.

The V call is TRBV19, the J call TRBJ2-1; TRBD2 aligns across 11 bases. Germline lookup yields CDR1 LNHDA and CDR2 SQIVND (reference sequence). Trimming removed 7 bases from V and 6 bases from J; junction bases left unmatched: 14. This CDR3 contains 17 residues. The CDR3 bases are TGTGCCAGTATGCGGGGTAGCGGGAGGGATTTGTTCAATGAGCAGTTCTTC. It encodes CASMRGSGRDLFNEQFF.

This chain joins TRBV11-1 and TRBJ2-1, with D maybe TRBD1 (6 bases). The germline V gene encodes CDR1 SGHAT and CDR2 FQDESV (reference sequence). V lost 5 bases, J lost 5 bases, and 10 bases lay in between. The CDR3 spans 13 residues. CDR3 sequence (DNA): TGTGCCAGCAGCCTCGACAGGAACAATGAGCAGTTCTTC. Its protein product is CASSLDRNNEQFF.

This sequence joins TRBV20-1 and TRBJ2-7; 8 nucleotides agree with TRBD2. In germline, CDR1 is DFQATT, CDR2 SNEGSKA (reference sequence). After removal of 3 bases from V and 0 bases from J, the junction contained 4 bases not matched to a gene. This CDR3 comprises 14 residues. DNA of the CDR3: TGCAGTGCTAGTGTTGGGACTAGCTCCTACGAGCAGTACGTC. Encoded protein: CSASVGTSSYEQYV.

The genes are TRBV6-2 or TRBV6-3 and TRBJ2-1; 9 nucleotides line up with TRBD2. Losses at the gene ends were 2 bases for V and 4 bases for J; bases not matched to a gene: 6. CDR1 is MNHEY, CDR2 SVGEGT, per germline. This CDR3 contains 16 residues. CDR3 in DNA: TGTGCCAGCAGTTACGGCCTTAGCGGGGGTTACAATGAGCAGTTCTTC. This translates into CASSYGLSGGYNEQFF.

Note on this clone: Other nucleotide sequences from this sample produce the same CDR3. The rearrangement links TRBV5-1 to TRBJ2-3; D perhaps matches TRBD1 (6 bases). V lost 3 bases to trimming and J lost 0 bases, with 8 bases between them. CDR1 SGHRS and CDR2 YFSETQ come from the germline V gene. CDR3 length: 14 residues. The CDR3 loop is CASSSGQSTDTQYF. CDR3 nucleotides: TGCGCCAGCAGCTCAGGACAGAGCACAGATACGCAGTATTTT.

The chain couples TRBV10-1 to TRBJ2-7, with 7 bases fitting TRBD1. V lost 6 bases, J lost 2 bases, and 4 bases stayed unmatched. The CDR3 sequence is 13 residues long. Germline V gives CDR1 WNHNN, CDR2 SYGVQD (reference sequence). The CDR3, as DNA: TGCGCCAGCAGCCGGGACAGTACCTACGAGCAGTACGTC. It specifies CASSRDSTYEQYV.